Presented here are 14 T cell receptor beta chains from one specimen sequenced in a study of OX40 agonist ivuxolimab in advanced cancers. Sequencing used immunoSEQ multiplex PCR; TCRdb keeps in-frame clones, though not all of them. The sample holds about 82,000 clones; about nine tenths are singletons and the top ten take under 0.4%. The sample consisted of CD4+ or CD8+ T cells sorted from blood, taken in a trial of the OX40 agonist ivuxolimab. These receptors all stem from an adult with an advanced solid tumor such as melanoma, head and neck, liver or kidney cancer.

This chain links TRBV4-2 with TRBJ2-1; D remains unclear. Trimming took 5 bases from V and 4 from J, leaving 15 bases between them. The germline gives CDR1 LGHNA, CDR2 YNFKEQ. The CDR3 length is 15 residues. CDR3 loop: CASSLGSLEYNEQFF. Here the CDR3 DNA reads TGTGCCAGCAGCTTGGGCAGCCTAGAATACAATGAGCAGTTCTTC.

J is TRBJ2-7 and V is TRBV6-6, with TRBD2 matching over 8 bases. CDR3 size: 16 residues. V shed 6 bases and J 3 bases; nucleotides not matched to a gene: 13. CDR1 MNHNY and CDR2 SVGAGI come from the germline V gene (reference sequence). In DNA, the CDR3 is TGTGCCAGCAGACGACGACCCGGGGGGGAGGGCTACGAGCAGTACTTC. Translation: CASRRRPGGEGYEQYF.

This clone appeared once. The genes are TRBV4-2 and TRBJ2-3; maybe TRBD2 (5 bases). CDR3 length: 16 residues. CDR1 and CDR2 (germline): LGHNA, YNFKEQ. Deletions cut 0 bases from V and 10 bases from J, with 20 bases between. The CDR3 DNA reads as TGTGCCAGCAGCCAAGATCGTCCCAAAAGCGGCTATGCGCAGTATTTT. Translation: CASSQDRPKSGYAQYF.

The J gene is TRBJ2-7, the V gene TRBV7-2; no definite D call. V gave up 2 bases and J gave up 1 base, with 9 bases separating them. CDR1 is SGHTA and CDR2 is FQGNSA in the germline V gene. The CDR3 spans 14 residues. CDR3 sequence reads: CASSLFRVSYEQYF. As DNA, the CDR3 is TGTGCCAGCAGCTTATTTAGGGTGTCCTACGAGCAGTACTTC.

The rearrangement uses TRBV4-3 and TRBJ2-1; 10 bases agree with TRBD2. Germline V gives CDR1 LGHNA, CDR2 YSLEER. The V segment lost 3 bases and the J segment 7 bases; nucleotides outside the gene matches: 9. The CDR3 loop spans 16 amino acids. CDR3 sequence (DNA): TGCGCCAGCAGCCATCTAGCGGGGGTCCCGGGGAATGAGCAGTTCTTC. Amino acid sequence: CASSHLAGVPGNEQFF.

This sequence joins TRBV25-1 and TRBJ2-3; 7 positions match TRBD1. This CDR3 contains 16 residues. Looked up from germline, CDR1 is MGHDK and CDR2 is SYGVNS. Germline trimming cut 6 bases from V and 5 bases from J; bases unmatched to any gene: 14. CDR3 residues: CASRSTNRGALDTQYF. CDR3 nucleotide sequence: TGTGCCAGCAGGTCAACCAACAGGGGCGCATTAGATACGCAGTATTTT.

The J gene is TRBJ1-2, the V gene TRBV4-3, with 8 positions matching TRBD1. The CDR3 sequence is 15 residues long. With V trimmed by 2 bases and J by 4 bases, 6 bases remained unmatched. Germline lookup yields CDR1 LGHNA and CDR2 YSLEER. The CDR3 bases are TGCGCCAGCAGCCAAACAGGGGGAGGTGGCTATGGCTACACCTTC. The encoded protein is CASSQTGGGGYGYTF.

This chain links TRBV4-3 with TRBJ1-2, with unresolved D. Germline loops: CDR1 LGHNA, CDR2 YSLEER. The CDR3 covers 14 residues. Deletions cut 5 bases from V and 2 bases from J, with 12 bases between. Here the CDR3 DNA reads TGCGCCAGCAGCGGAGAGAGGAAAAACTATGGCTACACCTTC. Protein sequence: CASSGERKNYGYTF.

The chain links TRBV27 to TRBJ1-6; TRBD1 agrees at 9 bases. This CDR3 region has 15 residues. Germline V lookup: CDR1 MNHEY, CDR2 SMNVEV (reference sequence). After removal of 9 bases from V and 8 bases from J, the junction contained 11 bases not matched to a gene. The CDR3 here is CASRQGVNSDSPLHF. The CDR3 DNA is TGTGCCAGTAGACAGGGGGTCAACAGTGATTCACCCCTCCACTTT.

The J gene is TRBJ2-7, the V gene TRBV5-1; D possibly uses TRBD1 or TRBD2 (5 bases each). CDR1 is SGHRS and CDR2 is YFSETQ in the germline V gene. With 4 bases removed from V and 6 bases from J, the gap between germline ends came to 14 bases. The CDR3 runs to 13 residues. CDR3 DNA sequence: TGCGCCAGCAGCCCGGGGCTGTGGGGCGAGCAGTACTTC. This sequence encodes CASSPGLWGEQYF.

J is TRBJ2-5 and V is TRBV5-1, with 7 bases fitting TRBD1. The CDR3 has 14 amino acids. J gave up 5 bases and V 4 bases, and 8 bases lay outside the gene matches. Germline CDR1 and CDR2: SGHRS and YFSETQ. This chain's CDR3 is CASSPGTARETQYF. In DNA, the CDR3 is TGCGCCAGCAGCCCTGGGACAGCCCGGGAGACCCAGTACTTC.

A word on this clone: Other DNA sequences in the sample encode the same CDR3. The CDR3 nucleotides are TGTGCCAGTAGTATAGAAGGAGGCACCGGGGAGCTGTTTTTT. The encoded protein is CASSIEGGTGELFF. The chain carries TRBV19 and TRBJ2-2; a possible D gene is TRBD2 (5 bases). CDR3 length equals 14 residues. V gave up 0 bases and J gave up 4 bases, with 6 bases separating them. CDR1 and CDR2 from the germline V gene are LNHDA and SQIVND (reference sequence).

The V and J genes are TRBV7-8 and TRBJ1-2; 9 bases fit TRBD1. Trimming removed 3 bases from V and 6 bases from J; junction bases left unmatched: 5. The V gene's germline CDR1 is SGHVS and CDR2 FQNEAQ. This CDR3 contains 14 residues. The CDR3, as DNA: TGTGCCAGCAGCTTGGGACAGGGCCTTCATGGCTACACCTTC. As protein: CASSLGQGLHGYTF.

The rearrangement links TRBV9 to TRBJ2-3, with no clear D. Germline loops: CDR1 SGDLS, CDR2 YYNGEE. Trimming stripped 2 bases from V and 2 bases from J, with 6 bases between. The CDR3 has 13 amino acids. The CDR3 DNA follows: TGTGCCAGCAGCGTGGGTTCCACAGATACGCAGTATTTT. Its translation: CASSVGSTDTQYF.